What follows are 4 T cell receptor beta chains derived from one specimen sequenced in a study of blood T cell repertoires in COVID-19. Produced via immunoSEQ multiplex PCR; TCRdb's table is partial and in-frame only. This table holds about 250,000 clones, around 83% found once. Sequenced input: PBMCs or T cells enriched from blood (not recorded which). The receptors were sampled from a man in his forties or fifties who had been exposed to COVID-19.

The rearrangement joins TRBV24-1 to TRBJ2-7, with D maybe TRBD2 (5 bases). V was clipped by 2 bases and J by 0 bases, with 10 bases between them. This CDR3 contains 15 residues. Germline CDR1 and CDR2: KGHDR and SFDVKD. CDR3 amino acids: CATSDSGWGSYEQYF. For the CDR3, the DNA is TGTGCCACCAGTGATTCGGGGTGGGGCTCCTACGAGCAGTACTTC.

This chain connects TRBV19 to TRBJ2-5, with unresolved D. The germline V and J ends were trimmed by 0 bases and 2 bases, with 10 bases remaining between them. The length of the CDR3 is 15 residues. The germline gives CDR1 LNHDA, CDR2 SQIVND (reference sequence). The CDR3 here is CASSIDLREQETQYF. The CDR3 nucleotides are TGTGCCAGTAGTATAGATTTGCGTGAACAAGAGACCCAGTACTTC.

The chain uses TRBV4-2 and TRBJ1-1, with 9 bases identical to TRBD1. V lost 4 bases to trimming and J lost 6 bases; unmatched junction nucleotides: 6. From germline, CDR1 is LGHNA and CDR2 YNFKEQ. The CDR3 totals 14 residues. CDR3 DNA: TGTGCCAGCAGCCGGACAGGGGTGAAGGCTGAAGCTTTCTTT. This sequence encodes CASSRTGVKAEAFF.

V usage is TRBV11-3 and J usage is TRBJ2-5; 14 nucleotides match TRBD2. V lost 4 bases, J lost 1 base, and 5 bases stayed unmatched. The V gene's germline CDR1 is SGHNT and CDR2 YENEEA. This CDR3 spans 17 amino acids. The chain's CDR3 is CASSSTGTSGSQETQYF. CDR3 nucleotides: TGTGCCAGCAGCTCTACCGGGACTAGCGGGAGCCAAGAGACCCAGTACTTC.